The TCR beta chain under discussion was sequenced for a study of blood T cell repertoires in COVID-19. For the study at large: Sites across the United States, Italy and Spain contributed samples from acute and convalescent COVID-19. Nucleic acid was either cDNA or gDNA, and it came from T cells, B-cell-depleted T cells, or PBMCs.

The CDR3 has 12 amino acids. Per the germline V gene, CDR1 is SGHNT and CDR2 is YYREEE (reference sequence). The V end lost 1 base, the J end lost 7 bases, and 8 bases lay between the germline ends. In the original analysis: Estimates of nucleated cell counts were drawn from the amplification of reference gene primers. Using immunoSEQ multiplex PCR, the repertoire was profiled, and TCRdb retains in-frame clones only, with some absent. The V and J calls and clone size were taken over from that table, and D and trimming were inferred from the DNA. Altogether 15,000 to 20,000 clones are present, about 89% being singletons, with the ten largest covering approximately 7.5%.

The sample was peripheral blood. The J gene is TRBJ1-2, the V gene TRBV5-4; D is undetermined. The source is a woman aged 55-69 years with active COVID-19. The CDR3 bases are TGTGCCAGCAGCTTGAGCGGGAGTGGCTACACCTTC. It translates to CASSLSGSGYTF.